This T cell receptor beta chain was sequenced for a study of blood T cell repertoires in COVID-19. Overall study: The United States, Italy and Spain supplied acute and convalescent COVID-19 samples. PBMCs, B-cell-depleted T cells, or T cells provided the cDNA or gDNA that made up the material.

Per the study methods: Estimation of nucleated cell counts was performed using reference gene primer amplification. Generated by immunoSEQ multiplex PCR, the TCRdb table keeps only in-frame clones and is missing some. That table gives V, J and clone size, and the DNA gave D and trimming. Altogether around 42,000 clones are present, around three quarters being singletons, with the ten largest covering 30% to 35%. This clone was seen only once. This CDR3 is 13 amino acids long. Germline CDR1 and CDR2: SNHLY and FYNNEI. Trimming removed 2 bases from V and 8 bases from J, with 12 bases in between. The V and J genes are TRBV2 and TRBJ1-2, with a possible D match to TRBD1 (5 bases). This TCR was sampled from a woman aged 80 or over with acute or convalescent COVID-19. Sequenced sample: peripheral blood. The CDR3 bases are TGTGCCAGCAGTGAACGCAGGGAGGAGGGCTACACCTTC. As protein: CASSERREEGYTF. The full variable domain, with the rest looked up from reference TRBV2 and TRBJ1-2, is EPEVTQTPSHQVTQMGQEVILRCVPISNHLYFYWYRQILGQKVEFLVSFYNNEISEKSEIFDDQFSVERPDGSNFTLKIRSTKLEDSAMYFCASSERREEGYTFGSGTRLTVV.